This T cell receptor beta chain is drawn from a study of shared clonotypes between healthy human individuals (dated by TCRdb to about 2020). Regarding the complete study: A couple of women and three men aged 18 to 49 years were included in the cohort. For each donor, CD4 naive and CD4 memory were each given three plates, CD8 naive was given two plates, and CD8 memory was given one plate. To estimate repertoire size and how much clonotype sharing occurs between individuals, the study deeply sequenced the blood TCR repertoires of several healthy adults. To increase sequencing depth and limit assay-specific biases, TCR repertoire library preparation and sequencing were carried out by different laboratories using diverse techniques. Per donor, leukapheresis produced somewhere between about 0.8 and 9.5 billion PBMCs.

Donors were healthy HIV-negative adults with no recently reported acute infections or vaccinations. Every donor was a Caucasian adult living in Nashville, Tennessee, USA. CD4+ T cells were enriched through magnetic negative selection, after which naive cells were positively selected on CD45RA and the remaining negative fraction served as the memory subset. Blood was collected by leukapheresis, and PBMCs were isolated by Ficoll-Histopaque density gradient centrifugation and then cryopreserved in liquid nitrogen vapor phase. Purity and quantity of every magnetically sorted T cell population were checked by analytical flow cytometry. Each sorted fraction had its genomic DNA isolated and then quantified by UV absorbance on a Nanodrop 2000c. TCR CDR3 regions were amplified from genomic DNA by multiplex PCR using the deep immunoSEQ assay. Extracted genomic DNA from each cell subset was distributed evenly across all wells of several immunoSEQ 96-well plates, and each plate was treated as a replicate. For sorted subsets, 200 to 250 ng genomic DNA, equal to 30,000 or so T cell genomes, was loaded into each replicate PCR. The purified libraries were quantified using a Qubit 3.0 fluorometer, sized with a Bioanalyzer 2100, and then quantified again using the KAPA Library Quantification kit. Each immunoSEQ 96-well plate was sequenced on its own single-read 150-cycle Illumina NextSeq 550 flow cell. Regarding the original processing steps: Because only junctional sequences without quality scores were contained in the immunoSEQ output, filtering matching that applied to full-length reads could not be performed. Sequences were annotated with PyIR, a Python wrapper for IgBLAST v1.9, using IMGT germline references to assign V/J genes and CDR3. Reads were removed for weak V/J assignments (E-value above 1e-6), missing CDR3, stop codons, out-of-frame junctions, or ambiguous translated residues. V3J clonotypes were defined as sequences sharing an identical inferred V gene, J gene, and CDR3 amino acid sequence. To compute the percentage overlap between repertoires, the number of shared unique clonotypes was divided by the size of the smaller repertoire. Repertoire richness was assessed with RTK rarefaction, the Chao1 estimator, and Recon v2.1 estimates of unobserved clonotypes. Generation probabilities were computed with OLGA for all TCRbeta clonotypes obtained by the gDNA method from several donors. TCRdb obtained this table from immuneACCESS and retained in-frame rearrangements with V and J assigned. These tables miss some clones; where compared with another copy, unresolved V genes account for less than half of the shortfall, and the remainder is unexplained. V and J calls and clone size are given by that table; D and trimming were obtained from the DNA. Recorded for this sample are nearly 1,000,000 clones; 60% to 85% of them occurred a single time. Clones ranked in the top ten supply roughly 1.5% of the sample.

CDR1 is given as LNHNV and CDR2 as YYDKDF, both from the germline V gene (reference sequence). The germline V end is reduced by 1 base and the J end by 2 bases; junction bases left unmatched: 6. Including the terminal cysteine and phenylalanine, the CDR3 comprises 17 residues. Only the CDR3 DNA stays, 51 bases, in frame from base 1. About this clone: Its target antigen remains unknown. One base away there is no much larger clone; base qualities are not given.

Points the paper makes about the study in general: Higher generation probabilities were observed for clonotypes shared by all four sorted-subset donors than for non-shared clonotypes. Estimated clonotype richness was generally larger for naive than for memory subsets. Rarefaction of sorted-subset datasets indicated incomplete sequencing despite the large sequencing depth. Because the study included only a small number of donors, the genetic and exposure-history diversity represented was limited. Only blood was sampled, and tissue TCR repertoires likely differ from those in blood. Sharing across a few donors was observed for 4.5% to 6.5% of naive CD4, over 3% of naive CD8, 2.3% of memory CD4, and about 0.4% of memory CD8 clonotypes. Pairwise subsampling indicated that sequencing depth was expected to affect the degree of clonotype sharing among donors.

This receptor was taken from a man aged 18 to 30 in good health. The specimen sequenced was memory CD4+ T cells sorted from blood. The cell subset or site label, as the study defines it: CD45RA-negative fraction. The V and J genes are TRBV15 and TRBJ1-5, with TRBD1 identical over 9 junction bases. The CDR3 loop reads CATSRGQGGLGNQPQHF. The nucleotide sequence reads TGTGCCACCAGCAGAGGACAGGGGGGGTTAGGCAATCAGCCCCAGCATTTT. Here the CDR3 is joined to the reference TRBV15 and TRBJ1-5 genes, and the full variable domain is: DAMVIQNPRYQVTQFGKPVTLSCSQTLNHNVMYWYQQKSSQAPKLLFHYYDKDFNNEADTPDNFQSRRPNTSFCFLDIRSPGLGDTAMYLCATSRGQGGLGNQPQHFGDGTRLSIL.